The T cell receptor (beta chain) described here comes from a study of identical twins (dated by TCRdb to the mid-2010s). As for the study more broadly: The study deep-sequenced TCR alpha and beta repertoires from monozygotic twins, unrelated adults of various ages and cord blood to test whether fetal clonotypes persist. To rule out contamination, replicate twin experiments were performed at different times with different library preparation protocols. Study-level results and caveats: Because the same donors could not be followed over many years, the conclusions relied on cross-sectional statistical analysis. Fewer insertions were carried by abundant cord blood beta clonotypes, a similar but weaker trend appeared in young adult naive repertoires, and no such trend appeared in memory repertoires. Out-of-frame TCR alpha sequences shared between twins showed an excess of low generation-probability sequences compared with coincidental sharing between unrelated individuals. Zero-insertion analyses could be partly confounded by invariant T cells such as MAIT and iNKT, though diverse VJ usage argued against such confounding for most clonotypes. In monozygotic twins, out-of-frame TCR alpha sharing was systematically underestimated by recombination models, although the models agreed with sharing between unrelated individuals. Excess twin sharing in beta out-of-frame sequences was weaker because fewer shared sequences lowered the signal-to-noise ratio.

Comment on this clonotype: Its binding antigen is unknown. The record has no base qualities; no much larger clone is one base away.

To prepare the library, 5' RACE was applied. Sequenced on an Illumina HiSeq 2000. Template switching introduced a universal primer binding site; the final cDNA contained a unique molecular identifier, enabling accurate counting of TCR cDNA molecules. First-strand cDNA for TCR alpha and beta chains was synthesized from specific primers in the conserved constant-segment region. Each cDNA library was double barcoded, with a SMART-Mk sample barcode plus Illumina barcodes, to control for contamination. TruSeq adapter sequences and Illumina sample barcodes were added in two successive PCR steps. The TCR alpha and beta cDNA libraries were sequenced on the Illumina HiSeq platform using custom primers. In the original analysis: MiGEC processed the raw reads to extract unique molecular identifiers, while MiXCR was used to determine the CDR3 positions. For each individual, recombination models were inferred using an EM algorithm with the repgenHMM and IGoR tools. The analysis of shared clonotypes was done with the tcR package in R, with sharing normalized by the product of cloneset sizes. To study raw recombination free of thymic and clonal selection effects, out-of-frame nonproductive sequences were analyzed. Clones were called with MiXCR by TCRdb after fastp trimmed the public reads at Q25, and only in-frame beta chains were retained. Rows are unified per CDR3 protein, each entry keeping the most common DNA and genes. The V and J calls, along with clone size, are taken from TCRdb and not from the paper's own processing. This sample has roughly 350,000 distinct CDR3 sequences in its table, and 9% to 15% of those were observed once. Of the sample, about 7% falls within the top ten clones.

Taken from the germline V gene, the CDR1 and CDR2 loops are SGHVS and FNYEAQ. V was cut back by 0 bases and J by 5 bases, leaving a gap of 13 bases between them. CDR3 length: 15 amino acids, cysteine to phenylalanine. The DNA shown is the 45-base CDR3, in frame from base 1. Every donor was a healthy Caucasian. The twin cohort consisted of three pairs of female monozygotic twins, all aged roughly 18 to 30 years. Positive isolation kits from Invitrogen were used to isolate CD4+ and CD8+ T cell populations. The data were also submitted as part of a second study, on yellow fever vaccine responses in identical twins. That second publication adds: The authors reported that the T cell response to vaccination in identical twins appeared partly convergent and partly personalized. In identical twins, the study followed T cell clones that responded to the vaccine with precision.

The TCR originated in a woman aged 18 to 35 in good health. What was sequenced was CD8+ T cells sorted from blood. In this chain, TRBV7-6 is recombined with TRBJ1-1, with no reliable assignment of the D segment. The CDR3 amino acid sequence is: CASSLAENLGTEAFF. The DNA reads as follows: TGTGCCAGCAGCTTAGCTGAAAACCTGGGAACTGAAGCTTTCTTT.